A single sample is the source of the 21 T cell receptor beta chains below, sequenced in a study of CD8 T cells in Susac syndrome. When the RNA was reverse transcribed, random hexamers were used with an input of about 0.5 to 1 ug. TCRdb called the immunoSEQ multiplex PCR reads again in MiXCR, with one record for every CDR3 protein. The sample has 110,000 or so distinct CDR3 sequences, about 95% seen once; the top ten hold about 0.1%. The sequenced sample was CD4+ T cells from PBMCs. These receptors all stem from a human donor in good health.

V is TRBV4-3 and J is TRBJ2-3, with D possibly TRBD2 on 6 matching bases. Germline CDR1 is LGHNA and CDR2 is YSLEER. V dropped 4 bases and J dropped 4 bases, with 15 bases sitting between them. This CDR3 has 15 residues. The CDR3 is CASSPSGGVADTQYF. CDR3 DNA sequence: TGCGCCAGCAGCCCTTCCGGGGGTGTTGCAGATACGCAGTATTTT.

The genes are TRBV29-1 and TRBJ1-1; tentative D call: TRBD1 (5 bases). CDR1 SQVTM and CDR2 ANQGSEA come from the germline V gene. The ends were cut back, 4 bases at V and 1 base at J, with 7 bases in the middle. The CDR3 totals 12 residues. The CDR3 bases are TGCAGCGTTGGAAGGGGGAACACTGAAGCTTTCTTT. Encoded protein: CSVGRGNTEAFF. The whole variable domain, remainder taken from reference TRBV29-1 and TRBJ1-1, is SAVISQKPSRDICQRGTSLTIQCQVDSQVTMMFWYRQQPGQSLTLIATANQGSEATYESGFVIDKFPISRPNLTFSTLTVSNMSPEDSSIYLCSVGRGNTEAFFGQGTRLTVV.

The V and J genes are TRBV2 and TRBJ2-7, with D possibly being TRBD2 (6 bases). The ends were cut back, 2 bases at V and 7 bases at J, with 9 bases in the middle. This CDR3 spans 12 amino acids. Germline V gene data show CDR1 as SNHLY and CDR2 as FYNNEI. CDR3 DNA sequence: TGTGCCAGCAGTGAATGGGACTCTGAGCAGTACTTC. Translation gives CASSEWDSEQYF.

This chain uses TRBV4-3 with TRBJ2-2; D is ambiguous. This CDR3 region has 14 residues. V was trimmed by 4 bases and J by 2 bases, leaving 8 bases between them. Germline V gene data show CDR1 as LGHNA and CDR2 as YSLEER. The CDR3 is CASSLRSNTGELFF. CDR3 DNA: TGCGCCAGCAGCCTACGAAGTAACACCGGGGAGCTGTTTTTT.

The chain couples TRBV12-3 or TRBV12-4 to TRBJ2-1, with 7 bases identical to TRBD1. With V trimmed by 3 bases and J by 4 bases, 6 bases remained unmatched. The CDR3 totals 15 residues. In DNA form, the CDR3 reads TGTGCCAGCAGTTTCTGGGACAGTGATTACAATGAGCAGTTCTTC. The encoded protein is CASSFWDSDYNEQFF.

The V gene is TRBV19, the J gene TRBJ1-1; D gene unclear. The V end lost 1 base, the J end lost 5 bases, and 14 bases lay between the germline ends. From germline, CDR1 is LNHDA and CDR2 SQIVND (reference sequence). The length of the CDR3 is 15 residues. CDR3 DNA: TGTGCCAGTAGTATAGCCTCGGGTTCACGGACTGAAGCTTTCTTT. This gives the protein CASSIASGSRTEAFF.

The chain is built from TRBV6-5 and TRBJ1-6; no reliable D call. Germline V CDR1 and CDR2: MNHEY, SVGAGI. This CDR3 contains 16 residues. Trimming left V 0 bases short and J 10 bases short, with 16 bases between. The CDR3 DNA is TGTGCCAGCAGTTACTCTGCCCAGACCGGTCAATCACCCCTCCACTTT. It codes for CASSYSAQTGQSPLHF.

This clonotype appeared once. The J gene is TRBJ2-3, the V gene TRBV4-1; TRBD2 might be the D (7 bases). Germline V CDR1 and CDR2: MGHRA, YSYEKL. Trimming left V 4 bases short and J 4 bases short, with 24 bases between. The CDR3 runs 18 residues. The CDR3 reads CASSPKTGTGLDPDTQYF. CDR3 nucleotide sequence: TGCGCCAGCAGCCCCAAGACAGGAACCGGACTAGATCCAGATACGCAGTATTTT.

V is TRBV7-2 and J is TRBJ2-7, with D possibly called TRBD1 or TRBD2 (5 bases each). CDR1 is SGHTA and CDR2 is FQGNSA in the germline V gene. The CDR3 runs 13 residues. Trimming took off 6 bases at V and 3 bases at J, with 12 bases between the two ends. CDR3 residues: CASSSGRRYEQYF. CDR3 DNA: TGTGCCAGCAGTTCGGGACGGCGCTACGAGCAGTACTTC.

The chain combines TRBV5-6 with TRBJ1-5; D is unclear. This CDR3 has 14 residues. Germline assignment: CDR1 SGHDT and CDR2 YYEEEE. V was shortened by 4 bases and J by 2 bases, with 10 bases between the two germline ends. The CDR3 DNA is TGTGCCAGCAGCCGAAGGACGGGCAATCAGCCCCAGCATTTT. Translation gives CASSRRTGNQPQHF. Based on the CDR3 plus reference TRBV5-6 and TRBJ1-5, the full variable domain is DAGVTQSPTHLIKTRGQQVTLRCSPKSGHDTVSWYQQALGQGPQFIFQYYEEEERQRGNFPDRFSGHQFPNYSSELNVNALLLGDSALYLCASSRRTGNQPQHFGDGTRLSIL.

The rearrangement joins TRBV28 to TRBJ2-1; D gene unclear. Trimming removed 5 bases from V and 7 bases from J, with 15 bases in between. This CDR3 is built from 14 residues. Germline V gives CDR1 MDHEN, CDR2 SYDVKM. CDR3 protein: CASSPIRLGNEQFF. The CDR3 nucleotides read TGTGCCAGCAGTCCCATCCGTTTGGGGAATGAGCAGTTCTTC. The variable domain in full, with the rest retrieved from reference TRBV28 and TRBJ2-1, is DVKVTQSSRYLVKRTGEKVFLECVQDMDHENMFWYRQDPGLGLRLIYFSYDVKMKEKGDIPEGYSVSREKKERFSLILESASTNQTSMYLCASSPIRLGNEQFFGPGTRLTVL.

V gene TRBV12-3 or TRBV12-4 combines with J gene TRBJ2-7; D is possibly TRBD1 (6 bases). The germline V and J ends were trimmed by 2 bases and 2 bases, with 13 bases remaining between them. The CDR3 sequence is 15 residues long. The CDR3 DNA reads TGTGCCAGCAGTTTACGGGACATCGGAGCCTACGAGCAGTACTTC. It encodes CASSLRDIGAYEQYF.

The CDR3 sequence is CASSLLGTGDGHEQYF. For the CDR3, the DNA is TGTGCCAGCTCACTCTTAGGGACAGGGGACGGCCACGAGCAGTACTTC. The chain employs TRBV18 and TRBJ2-7; 10 nucleotides match TRBD1. The germline gives CDR1 KGHSH, CDR2 LQKENI. Trimming cost V 4 bases and J 5 bases; bases outside gene matches: 11. The CDR3 length is 16 residues.

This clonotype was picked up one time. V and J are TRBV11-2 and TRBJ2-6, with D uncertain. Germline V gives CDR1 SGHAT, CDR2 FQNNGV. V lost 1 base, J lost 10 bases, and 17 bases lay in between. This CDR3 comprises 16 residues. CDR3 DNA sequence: TGTGCCAGCAGCTTAGGCGCCAGGAATCGGACGAACGTCCTGACTTTC. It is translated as CASSLGARNRTNVLTF. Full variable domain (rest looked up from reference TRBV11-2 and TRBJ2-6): EAGVAQSPRYKIIEKRQSVAFWCNPISGHATLYWYQQILGQGPKLLIQFQNNGVVDDSQLPKDRFSAERLKGVDSTLKIQPAKLEDSAVYLCASSLGARNRTNVLTFGAGSRLTVL.

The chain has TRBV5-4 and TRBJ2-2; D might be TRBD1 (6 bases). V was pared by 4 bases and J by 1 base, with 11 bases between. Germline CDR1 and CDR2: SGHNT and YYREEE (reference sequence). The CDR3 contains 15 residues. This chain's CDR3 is CASSDNRVNTGELFF. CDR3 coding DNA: TGTGCCAGCAGCGACAACAGGGTGAACACCGGGGAGCTGTTTTTT.

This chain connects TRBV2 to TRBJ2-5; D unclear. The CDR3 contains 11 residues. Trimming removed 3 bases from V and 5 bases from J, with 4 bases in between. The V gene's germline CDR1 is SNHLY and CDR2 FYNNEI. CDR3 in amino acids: CASSDLETQYF. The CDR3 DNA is TGTGCCAGCAGTGATTTGGAGACCCAGTACTTC.

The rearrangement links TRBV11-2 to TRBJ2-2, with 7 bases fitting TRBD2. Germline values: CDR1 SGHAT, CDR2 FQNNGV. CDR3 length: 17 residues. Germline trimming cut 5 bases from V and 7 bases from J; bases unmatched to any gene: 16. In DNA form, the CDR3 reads TGTGCCAGCAGCCTAAGGTCTGGTGCGGGAGCTCTCGGGGAGCTGTTTTTT. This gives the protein CASSLRSGAGALGELFF.

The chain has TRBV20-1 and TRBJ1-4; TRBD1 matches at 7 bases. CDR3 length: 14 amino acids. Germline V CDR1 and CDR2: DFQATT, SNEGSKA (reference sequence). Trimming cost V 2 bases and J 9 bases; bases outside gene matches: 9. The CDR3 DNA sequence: TGCAGTGCTAGACCCGGGGAGACAGGGCAAAAACTGTTTTTT. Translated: CSARPGETGQKLFF.

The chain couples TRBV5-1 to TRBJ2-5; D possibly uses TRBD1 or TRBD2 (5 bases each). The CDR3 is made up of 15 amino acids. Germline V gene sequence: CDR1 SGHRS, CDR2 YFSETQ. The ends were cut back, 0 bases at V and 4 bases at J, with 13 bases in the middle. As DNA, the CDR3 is TGCGCCAGCAGCTTGGTTCCCACTGGGGGAGAGACCCAGTACTTC. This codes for CASSLVPTGGETQYF.

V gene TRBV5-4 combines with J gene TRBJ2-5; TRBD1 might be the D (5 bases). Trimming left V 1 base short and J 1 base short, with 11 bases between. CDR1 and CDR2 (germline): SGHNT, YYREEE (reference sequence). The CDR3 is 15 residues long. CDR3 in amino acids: CASSLPQALQETQYF. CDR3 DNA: TGTGCCAGCAGCTTGCCACAGGCTCTCCAAGAGACCCAGTACTTC.

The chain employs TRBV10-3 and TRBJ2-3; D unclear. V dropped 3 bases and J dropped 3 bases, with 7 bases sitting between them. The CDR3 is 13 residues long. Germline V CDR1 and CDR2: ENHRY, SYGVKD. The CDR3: CAISEGATDTQYF. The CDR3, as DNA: TGTGCCATCAGTGAAGGTGCAACAGATACGCAGTATTTT.